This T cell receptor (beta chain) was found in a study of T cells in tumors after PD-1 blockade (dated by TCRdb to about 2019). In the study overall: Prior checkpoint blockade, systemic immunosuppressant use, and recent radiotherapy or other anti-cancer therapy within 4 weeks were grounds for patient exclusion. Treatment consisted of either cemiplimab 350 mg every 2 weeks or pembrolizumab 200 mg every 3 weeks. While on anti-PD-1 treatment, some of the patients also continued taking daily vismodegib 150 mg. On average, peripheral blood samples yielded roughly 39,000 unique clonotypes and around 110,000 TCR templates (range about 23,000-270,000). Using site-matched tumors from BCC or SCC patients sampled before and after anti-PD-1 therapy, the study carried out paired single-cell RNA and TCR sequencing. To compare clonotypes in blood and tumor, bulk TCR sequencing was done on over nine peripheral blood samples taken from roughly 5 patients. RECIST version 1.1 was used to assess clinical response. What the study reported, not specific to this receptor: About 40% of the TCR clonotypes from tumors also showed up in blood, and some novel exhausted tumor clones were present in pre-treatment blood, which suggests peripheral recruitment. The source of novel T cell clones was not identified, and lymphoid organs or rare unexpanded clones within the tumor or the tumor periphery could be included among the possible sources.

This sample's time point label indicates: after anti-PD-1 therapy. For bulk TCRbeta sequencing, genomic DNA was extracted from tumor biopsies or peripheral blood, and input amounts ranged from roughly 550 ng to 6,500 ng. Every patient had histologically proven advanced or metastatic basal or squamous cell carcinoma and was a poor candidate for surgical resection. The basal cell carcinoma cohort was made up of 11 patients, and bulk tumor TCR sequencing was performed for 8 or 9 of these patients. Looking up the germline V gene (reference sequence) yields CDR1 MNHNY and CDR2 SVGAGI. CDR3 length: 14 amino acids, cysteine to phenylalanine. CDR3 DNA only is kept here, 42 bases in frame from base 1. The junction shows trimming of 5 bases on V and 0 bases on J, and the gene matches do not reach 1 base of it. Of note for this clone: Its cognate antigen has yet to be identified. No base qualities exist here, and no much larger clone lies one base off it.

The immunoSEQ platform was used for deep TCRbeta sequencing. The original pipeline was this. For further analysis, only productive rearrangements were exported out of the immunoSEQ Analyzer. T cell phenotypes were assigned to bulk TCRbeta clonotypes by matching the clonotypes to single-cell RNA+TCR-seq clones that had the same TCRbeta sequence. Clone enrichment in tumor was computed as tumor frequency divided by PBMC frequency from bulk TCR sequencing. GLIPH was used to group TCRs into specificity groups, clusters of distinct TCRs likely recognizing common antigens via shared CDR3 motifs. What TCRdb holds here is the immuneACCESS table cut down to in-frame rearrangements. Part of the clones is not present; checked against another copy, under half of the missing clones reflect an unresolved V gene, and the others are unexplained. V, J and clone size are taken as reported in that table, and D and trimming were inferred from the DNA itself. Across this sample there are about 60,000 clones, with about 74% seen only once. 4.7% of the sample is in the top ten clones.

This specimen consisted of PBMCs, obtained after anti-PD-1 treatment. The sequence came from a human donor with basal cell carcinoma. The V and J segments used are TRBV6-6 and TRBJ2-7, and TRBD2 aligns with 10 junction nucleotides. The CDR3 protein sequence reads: CASSGTSVSYEQYF. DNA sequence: TGTGCCAGCAGTGGGACTAGCGTCTCCTACGAGCAGTACTTC.